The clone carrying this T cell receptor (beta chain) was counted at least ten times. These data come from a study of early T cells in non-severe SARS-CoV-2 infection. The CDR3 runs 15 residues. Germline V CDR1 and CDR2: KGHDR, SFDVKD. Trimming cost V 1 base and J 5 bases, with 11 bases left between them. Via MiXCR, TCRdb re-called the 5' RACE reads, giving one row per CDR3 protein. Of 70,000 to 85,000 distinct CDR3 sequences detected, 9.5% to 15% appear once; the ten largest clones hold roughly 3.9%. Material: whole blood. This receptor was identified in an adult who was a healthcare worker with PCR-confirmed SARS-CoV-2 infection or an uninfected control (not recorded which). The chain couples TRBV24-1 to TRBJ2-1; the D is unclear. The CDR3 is CATSDFIDAHNEQFF. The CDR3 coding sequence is TGTGCCACCAGTGATTTTATTGACGCGCACAATGAGCAGTTCTTC.